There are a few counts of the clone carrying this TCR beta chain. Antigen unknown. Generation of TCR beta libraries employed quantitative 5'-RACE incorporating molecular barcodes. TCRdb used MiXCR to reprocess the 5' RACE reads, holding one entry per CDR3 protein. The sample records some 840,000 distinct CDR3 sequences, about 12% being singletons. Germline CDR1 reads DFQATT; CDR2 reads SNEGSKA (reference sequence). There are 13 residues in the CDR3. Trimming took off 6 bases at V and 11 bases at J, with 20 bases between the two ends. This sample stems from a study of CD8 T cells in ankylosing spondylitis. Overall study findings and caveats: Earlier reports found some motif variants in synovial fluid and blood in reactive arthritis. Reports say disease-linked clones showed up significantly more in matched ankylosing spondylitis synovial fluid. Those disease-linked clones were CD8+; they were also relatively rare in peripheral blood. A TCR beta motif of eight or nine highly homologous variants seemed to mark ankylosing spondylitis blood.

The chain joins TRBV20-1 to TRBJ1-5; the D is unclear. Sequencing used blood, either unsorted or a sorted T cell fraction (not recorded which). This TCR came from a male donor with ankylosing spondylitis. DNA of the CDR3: TGCAGTGCCCGAAGGTCATCGGTCACAGCCCAGCATTTT. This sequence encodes CSARRSSVTAQHF.